A selection of T cell receptor beta chains follows, all from one sample in a study of CD8 T cells in Susac syndrome. TCRdb recomputed calls from the immunoSEQ multiplex PCR reads with MiXCR, one row per CDR3 protein. There are 150,000 or so distinct CDR3 sequences in the sample; just under 95% occur only once, and roughly 0.14% lies in the top ten. Sequenced: CD4+ T cells from PBMCs. These TCRs come from a human donor with Susac syndrome. Both conserved end residues are part of each CDR3. A D gene is named only where the DNA matches it firmly. Clone size, where shown, is once, few, many, or a class for clones that have expanded.

clone_size j_call d_call cdr3_length v_call cdr3_nt cdr3_aa
NA TRBJ1-6 NA 14 TRBV9 TGTGCCAGCAGCCCCCAGCAGGCACGGTCACCCCTCCACTTT CASSPQQARSPLHF
NA TRBJ1-4 NA 14 TRBV12-3/TRBV12-4 TGTGCCAGCACTCCCTGGGCGGGCAACGAAAAACTGTTTTTT CASTPWAGNEKLFF
NA TRBJ2-2 NA 15 TRBV9 TGTGCCAGCAGCGCCGGGACAATGAACACCGGGGAGCTGTTTTTT CASSAGTMNTGELFF
NA TRBJ1-1 NA 16 TRBV18 TGTGCCAGCTCACCAAACGGCCCGGGGGCGAACACTGAAGCTTTCTTT CASSPNGPGANTEAFF
NA TRBJ2-3 NA 14 TRBV10-3 TGTGCCATCAGTCGGGACCCAAGGGAGGATACGCAGTATTTT CAISRDPREDTQYF
once TRBJ2-5 TRBD2 14 TRBV9 TGTGCCAGCAGCGCGGGACTAGTCGAGGAGACCCAGTACTTC CASSAGLVEETQYF
NA TRBJ1-2 NA 20 TRBV6-5 TGTGCCAGCAGTTACTCGAGTTTTCGGGTTGGCAGGGATTTGCTGTATGGCTACACCTTC CASSYSSFRVGRDLLYGYTF
NA TRBJ1-1 NA 12 TRBV7-6 TGTGCCAGCAGCTTCCCATACACTGAAGCTTTCTTT CASSFPYTEAFF
NA TRBJ2-7 TRBD1 15 TRBV4-2 TGTGCCAGCAGCCAAGGACAGGGGGTCCAATACGAGCAGTACTTC CASSQGQGVQYEQYF
NA TRBJ1-1 NA 13 TRBV12-3/TRBV12-4 TGTGCCAGCAGTTACCAGGGTAACACTGAAGCTTTCTTT CASSYQGNTEAFF
NA TRBJ2-1 NA 15 TRBV21-1 TGTGCCAGCAGCACAACTAGCGGGGTGTACAATGAGCAGTTCTTC CASSTTSGVYNEQFF
NA TRBJ2-7 NA 15 TRBV20-1 TGCAGTGCTAGAGATCTTGGGGGACAACATCGGGAGCAGTACTTC CSARDLGGQHREQYF
NA TRBJ1-4 NA 15 TRBV12-3/TRBV12-4 TGTGCCAGCAGCCGCCTGCGACAGGTTAATGAAAAACTGTTTTTT CASSRLRQVNEKLFF
NA TRBJ1-2 NA 10 TRBV20-1 TGCAGTGCTAGACACTATGGCTACACCTTC CSARHYGYTF
NA TRBJ2-6 NA 14 TRBV3-1 TGTGCCAGCACCCAGGGTGCTGGGGCCAACGTCCTGACTTTC CASTQGAGANVLTF
NA TRBJ2-1 NA 11 TRBV19 TGTGCCAGCTCTCGGTGGAATGAGCAGTTCTTC CASSRWNEQFF
NA TRBJ1-3 NA 11 TRBV29-1 TGCAGCGGGACCGAAGGAAACACCATATATTTT CSGTEGNTIYF
NA TRBJ2-3 NA 17 TRBV5-4 TGTGCCAGCAGCTCCCCGATCGGGCGGGGTGGCACAGATACGCAGTATTTT CASSSPIGRGGTDTQYF
NA TRBJ2-1 TRBD1 14 TRBV2 TGTGCCAGCAGTGGACAGGGGGAAGACAATGAGCAGTTCTTC CASSGQGEDNEQFF
NA TRBJ2-7 NA 12 TRBV3-1 TGTGCCAGCAGCCAGCAGGGCTACGAGCAGTACTTC CASSQQGYEQYF